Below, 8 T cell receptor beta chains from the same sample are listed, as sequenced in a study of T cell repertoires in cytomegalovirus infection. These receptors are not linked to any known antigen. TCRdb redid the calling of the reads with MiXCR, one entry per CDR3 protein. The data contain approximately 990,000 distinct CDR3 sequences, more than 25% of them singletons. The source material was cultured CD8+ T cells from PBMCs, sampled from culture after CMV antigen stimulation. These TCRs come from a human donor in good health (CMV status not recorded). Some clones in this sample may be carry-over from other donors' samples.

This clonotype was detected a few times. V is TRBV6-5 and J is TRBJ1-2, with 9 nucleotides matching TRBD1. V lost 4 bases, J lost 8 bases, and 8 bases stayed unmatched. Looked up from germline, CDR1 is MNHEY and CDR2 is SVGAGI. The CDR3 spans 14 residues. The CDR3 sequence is CASSWTGADGGYTF. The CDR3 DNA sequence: TGTGCCAGCAGTTGGACAGGGGCTGATGGCGGCTACACCTTC.

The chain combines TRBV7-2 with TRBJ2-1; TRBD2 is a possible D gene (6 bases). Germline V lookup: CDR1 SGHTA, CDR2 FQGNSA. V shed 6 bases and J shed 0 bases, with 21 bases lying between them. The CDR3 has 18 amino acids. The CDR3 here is CASRRRPLTGDSYNEQFF. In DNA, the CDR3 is TGTGCCAGCAGGCGGAGACCCCTCACGGGGGACTCCTACAATGAGCAGTTCTTC. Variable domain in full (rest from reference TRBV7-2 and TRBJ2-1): GAGVSQSPSNKVTEKGKDVELRCDPISGHTALYWYRQSLGQGLEFLIYFQGNSAPDKSGLPSDRFSAERTGGSVSTLTIQRTQQEDSAVYLCASRRRPLTGDSYNEQFFGPGTRLTVL.

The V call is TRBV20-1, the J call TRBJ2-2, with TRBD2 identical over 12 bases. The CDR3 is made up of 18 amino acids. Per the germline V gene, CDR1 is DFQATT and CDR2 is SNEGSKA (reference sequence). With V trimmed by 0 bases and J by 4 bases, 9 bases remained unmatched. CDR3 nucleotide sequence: TGCAGTGCTAGAGATCTGTCTAGCGGGGGGGCAGGCACCGGGGAGCTGTTTTTT. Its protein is CSARDLSSGGAGTGELFF.

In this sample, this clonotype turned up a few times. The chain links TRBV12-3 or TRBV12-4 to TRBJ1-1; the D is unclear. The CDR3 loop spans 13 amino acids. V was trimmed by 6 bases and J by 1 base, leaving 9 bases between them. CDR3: CASSPNKNTEAFF. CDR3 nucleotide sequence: TGTGCCAGCAGCCCCAACAAGAACACTGAAGCTTTCTTT.

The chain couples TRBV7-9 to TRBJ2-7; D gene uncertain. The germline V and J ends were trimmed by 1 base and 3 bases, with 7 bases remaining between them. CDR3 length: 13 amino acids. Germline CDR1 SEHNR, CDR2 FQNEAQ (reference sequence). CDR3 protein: CASSLEWSYEQYF. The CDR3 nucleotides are TGTGCCAGCAGCTTAGAATGGAGCTACGAGCAGTACTTC.

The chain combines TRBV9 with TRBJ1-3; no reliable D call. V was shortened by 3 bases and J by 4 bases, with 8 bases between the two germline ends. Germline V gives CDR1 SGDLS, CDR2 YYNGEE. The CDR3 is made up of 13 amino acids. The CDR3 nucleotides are TGTGCCAGCAGCGGGAGCGGAGGAAACACCATATATTTT. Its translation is CASSGSGGNTIYF.

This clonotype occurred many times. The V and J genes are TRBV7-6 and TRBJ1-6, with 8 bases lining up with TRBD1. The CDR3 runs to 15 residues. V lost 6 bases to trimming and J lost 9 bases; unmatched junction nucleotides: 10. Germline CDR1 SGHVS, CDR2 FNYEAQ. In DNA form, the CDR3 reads TGTGCCAGCAGGCCTGGACAGGGACCGGGTTCACCCCTCCACTTT. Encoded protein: CASRPGQGPGSPLHF.

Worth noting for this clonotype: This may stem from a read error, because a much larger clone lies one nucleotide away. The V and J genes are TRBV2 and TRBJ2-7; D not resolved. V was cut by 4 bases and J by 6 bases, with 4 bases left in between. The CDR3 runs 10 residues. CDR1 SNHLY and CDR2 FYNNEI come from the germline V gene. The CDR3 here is CASSGSEQYF. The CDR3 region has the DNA TGTGCCAGCAGTGGGTCCGAGCAGTACTTC. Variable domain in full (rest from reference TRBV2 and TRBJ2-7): EPEVTQTPSHQVTQMGQEVILRCVPISNHLYFYWYRQILGQKVEFLVSFYNNEISEKSEIFDDQFSVERPDGSNFTLKIRSTKLEDSAMYFCASSGSEQYFGPGTRLTVT.